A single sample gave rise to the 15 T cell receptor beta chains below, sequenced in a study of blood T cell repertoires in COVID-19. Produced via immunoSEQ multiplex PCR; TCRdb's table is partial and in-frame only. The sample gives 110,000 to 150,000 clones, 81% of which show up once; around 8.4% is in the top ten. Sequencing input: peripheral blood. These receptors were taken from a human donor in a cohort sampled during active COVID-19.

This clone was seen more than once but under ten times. This CDR3 is CATSRGPGEAFF. CDR3 in DNA: TGTGCCACCAGCAGGGGGCCAGGGGAAGCTTTCTTT. V gene TRBV24-1 combines with J gene TRBJ1-1, with 8 nucleotides matching TRBD1. Germline V gene lookup returns CDR1 KGHDR and CDR2 SFDVKD. CDR3 size: 12 residues. V gave up 7 bases and J gave up 8 bases; unmatched junction bases: 5.

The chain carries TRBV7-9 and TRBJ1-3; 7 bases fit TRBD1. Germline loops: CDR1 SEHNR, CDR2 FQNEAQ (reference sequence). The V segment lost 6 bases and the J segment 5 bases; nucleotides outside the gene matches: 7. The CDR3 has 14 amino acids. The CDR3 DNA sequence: TGTGCCAGCAGTCCCGGGACAGAAAGAAACACCATATATTTT. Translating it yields CASSPGTERNTIYF.

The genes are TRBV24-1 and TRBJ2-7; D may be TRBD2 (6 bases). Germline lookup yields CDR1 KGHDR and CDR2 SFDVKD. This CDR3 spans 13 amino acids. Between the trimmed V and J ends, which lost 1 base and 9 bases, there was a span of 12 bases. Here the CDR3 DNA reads TGTGCCACCAGTGATTTCCCGGGGGTTGTGCAGTACTTC. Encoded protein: CATSDFPGVVQYF.

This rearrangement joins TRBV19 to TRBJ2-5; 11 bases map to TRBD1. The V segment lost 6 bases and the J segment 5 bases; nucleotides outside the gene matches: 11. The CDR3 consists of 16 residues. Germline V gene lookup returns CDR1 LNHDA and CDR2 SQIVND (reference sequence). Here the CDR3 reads CASSPDRGRFGETQYF. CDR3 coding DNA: TGTGCCAGTAGCCCGGACAGGGGGCGCTTCGGTGAGACCCAGTACTTC.

CDR3 loop: CASTESVGTVSYEQYF. The CDR3 nucleotides read TGTGCCAGCACCGAATCCGTCGGGACAGTCTCCTACGAGCAGTACTTC. The chain has TRBV28 and TRBJ2-7, with 7 bases lining up with TRBD1. CDR3 size: 16 residues. Germline-derived CDR1 and CDR2 are MDHEN and SYDVKM. Unmatched junction bases numbered 12, after V lost 7 bases and J lost 0 bases. The whole variable domain, remainder taken from reference TRBV28 and TRBJ2-7, is DVKVTQSSRYLVKRTGEKVFLECVQDMDHENMFWYRQDPGLGLRLIYFSYDVKMKEKGDIPEGYSVSREKKERFSLILESASTNQTSMYLCASTESVGTVSYEQYFGPGTRLTVT.

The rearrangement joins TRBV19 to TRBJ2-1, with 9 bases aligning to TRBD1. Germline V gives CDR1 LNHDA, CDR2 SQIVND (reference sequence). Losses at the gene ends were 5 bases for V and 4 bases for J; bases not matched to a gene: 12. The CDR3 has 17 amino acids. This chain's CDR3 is CASSPRSGTGFYNEQFF. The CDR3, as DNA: TGTGCCAGTAGTCCCCGATCCGGGACAGGGTTTTACAATGAGCAGTTCTTC.

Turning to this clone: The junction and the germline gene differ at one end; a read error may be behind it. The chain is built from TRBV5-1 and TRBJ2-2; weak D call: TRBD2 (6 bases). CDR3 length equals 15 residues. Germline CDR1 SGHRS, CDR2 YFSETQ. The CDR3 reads CASRLMPSGAGELFF. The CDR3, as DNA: TGCGCCAGCCGCTTAATGCCGTCGGGGGCCGGGGAGCTGTTTTTT.

The DNA of the CDR3 is TGTGCCAGCAGTTTAGGGCTATACAATGAGCAGTTCTTC. This codes for CASSLGLYNEQFF. V is TRBV27 and J is TRBJ2-1; D is unresolved. Germline CDR1 reads MNHEY; CDR2 reads SMNVEV (reference sequence). The CDR3 spans 13 residues. V lost 2 bases, J lost 4 bases, and 6 bases lay in between.

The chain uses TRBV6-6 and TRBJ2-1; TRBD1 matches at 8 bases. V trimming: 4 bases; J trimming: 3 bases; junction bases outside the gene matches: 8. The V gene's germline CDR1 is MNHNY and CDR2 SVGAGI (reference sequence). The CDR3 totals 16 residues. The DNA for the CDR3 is TGTGCCAGCAGTTTTCCAGCGACAGGGGACTACAATGAGCAGTTCTTC. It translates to CASSFPATGDYNEQFF.

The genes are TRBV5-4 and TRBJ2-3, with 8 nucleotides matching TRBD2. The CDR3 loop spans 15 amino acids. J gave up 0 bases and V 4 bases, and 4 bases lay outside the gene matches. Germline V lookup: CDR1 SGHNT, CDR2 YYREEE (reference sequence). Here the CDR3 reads CASSPGGGSTDTQYF. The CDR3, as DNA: TGTGCCAGCAGCCCAGGCGGGGGGAGCACAGATACGCAGTATTTT. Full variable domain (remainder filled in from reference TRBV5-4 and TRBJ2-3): ETGVTQSPTHLIKTRGQQVTLRCSSQSGHNTVSWYQQALGQGPQFIFQYYREEENGRGNFPPRFSGLQFPNYSSELNVNALELDDSALYLCASSPGGGSTDTQYFGPGTRLTVL.

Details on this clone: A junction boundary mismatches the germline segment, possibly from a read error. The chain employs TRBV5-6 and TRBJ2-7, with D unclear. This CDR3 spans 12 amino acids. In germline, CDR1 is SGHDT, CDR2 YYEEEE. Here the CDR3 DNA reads TGTGCCAGCAGCCTATTCTCCCACGAGCAGTACTTC. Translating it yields CASSLFSHEQYF.

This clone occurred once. CDR3 sequence (DNA): TGTGCCAGCAAGGGACAGGGGAATCAGCCCCAGCATTTT. The encoded protein is CASKGQGNQPQHF. The gene calls are TRBV25-1 and TRBJ1-5, with 10 nucleotides matching TRBD1. The V gene's germline CDR1 is MGHDK and CDR2 SYGVNS. The CDR3 runs 13 residues. V shed 7 bases, J shed 4 bases, and the junction held 1 base outside the gene matches.

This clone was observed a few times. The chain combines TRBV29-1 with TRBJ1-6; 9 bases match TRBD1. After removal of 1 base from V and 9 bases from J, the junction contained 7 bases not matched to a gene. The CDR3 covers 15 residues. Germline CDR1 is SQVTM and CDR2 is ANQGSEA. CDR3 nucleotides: TGCAGCGTTGAAGTAGGACAGGGGACGCTTTCACCCCTCCACTTT. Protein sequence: CSVEVGQGTLSPLHF.

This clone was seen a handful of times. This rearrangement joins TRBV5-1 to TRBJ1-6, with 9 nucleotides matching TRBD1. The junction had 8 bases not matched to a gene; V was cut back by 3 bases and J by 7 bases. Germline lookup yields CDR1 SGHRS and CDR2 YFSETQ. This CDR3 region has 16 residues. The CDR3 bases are TGCGCCAGCAGCTACCTTCCGGGACAGGGAAATTCACCCCTCCACTTT. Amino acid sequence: CASSYLPGQGNSPLHF.

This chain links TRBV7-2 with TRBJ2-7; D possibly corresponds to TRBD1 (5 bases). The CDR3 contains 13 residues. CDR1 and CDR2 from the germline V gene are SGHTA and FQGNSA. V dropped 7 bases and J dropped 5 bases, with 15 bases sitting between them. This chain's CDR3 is CASTIQGVHEQYF. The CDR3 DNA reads TGTGCCAGCACTATTCAGGGCGTCCACGAGCAGTACTTC.